This TCR beta chain was identified in a study of cytomegalovirus exposure and HLA in healthy donors. Across the whole study: A prior study identified 110 million or so unique TCR beta sequences from about 200 million T cells.

A remark on this clone: The target antigen is unknown.

Overall study results and limits: Researchers had no immune exposure information except CMV serostatus available.

This PCR relied on a set of 60 Vbeta primers and 13 Jbeta primers. Generated by immunoSEQ multiplex PCR, the TCRdb table keeps only in-frame clones and is missing some. The sample comprises over 250,000 clones, just over 70% of which are singletons, and over 2% rests with the top ten. Germline V gene data show CDR1 as SGHRS and CDR2 as YFSETQ. V lost 0 bases to trimming and J lost 6 bases, with 13 bases between them. This CDR3 is 15 amino acids long. The chain recombines TRBV5-1 with TRBJ1-5; D gene ambiguous. This clonotype was obtained from a female donor in good health and CMV-seronegative. Sample: PBMCs. The CDR3 DNA reads TGCGCCAGCAGCTTGGGAGGAGGGAAAGGTCAGCCCCAGCATTTT. Protein product: CASSLGGGKGQPQHF.